This TCR beta chain was sequenced for a study of T cells after yellow fever vaccination. About the study: Low-cell-number fractions were prepared with SMART-Seq v4 Ultra Low Input.

About this clonotype: Its antigen is as yet unknown.

This CDR3 has 14 amino acids. Trimming removed 6 bases from V and 2 bases from J, with 13 bases in between. Germline CDR1 is MNHEY and CDR2 is SMNVEV (reference sequence). From the 5' RACE reads, TCRdb called clonotypes with MiXCR, one entry per CDR3 protein. The data contain about 340,000 distinct CDR3 sequences, around 4.1% of them seen just once; the ten biggest clones take up 24%. General study results and limits: Though it reached lower strength, the secondary response hit its peak faster, day 5 versus 15. The study noted that FACS-sorted repertoires could contain abundant clonotypes contaminating from the bulk population. Primary-vaccination clones mostly resurfaced post-booster (approximately 96% CD4, approximately 90% CD8).

This chain links TRBV27 with TRBJ1-2; D is unclear. The clonotype comes from a man aged 18-30 years who received the YFV17D yellow fever vaccine. Sequences were derived from PBMCs, sampled 5 days after the yellow fever booster vaccination. DNA of the CDR3: TGTGCCAGCAGGCCCCAAACCCCAAACTATGGCTACACCTTC. Translating gives CASRPQTPNYGYTF.